Given below is one T cell receptor beta chain in context. Which antigen it targets is not known. Mismatch with germline at one junction end may stem from a read error. The cysteine opens and the phenylalanine closes a CDR3 of 11 amino acids. Of the read, only the CDR3 DNA is kept; its 33 bases are in frame from base 1. The germline V gene (reference sequence) gives CDR1 as GTSNPN and CDR2 as SVGIG. Ficoll-Paque density gradient centrifugation was used to isolate PBMCs. This entry is derived from a study of T-cell memory formation after mild COVID-19 (dated by TCRdb to the early 2020s). About the full investigation: TCR sequence clusters from the two donors were largely donor specific. Two young, previously healthy adult volunteers, one female and one male, were included in the cohort. In a couple of donors, T-cell clones that expanded and contracted after mild COVID-19 were tracked by sequencing TCRalpha and TCRbeta repertoires over time.

For sequencing, an Illumina NovaSeq 6000 was employed. Using 5'RACE with constant-segment primers, TCRalpha and TCRbeta cDNA libraries were constructed, with sample barcodes and unique molecular identifiers added in the process. Trizol reagent was used to extract RNA from every sample. Amplification of the libraries took two PCR steps, and the second step added a second sample barcode plus Illumina TruSeq adapters. Sequencing of libraries was performed on an Illumina NovaSeq with 2 x 150 bp paired-end reads. The study's processing was this. The reads were demultiplexed and collapsed into UMI-guided consensus sequences using migec v1.2.7. Using mixcr v2.1.11, UMI consensuses were aligned to TRA and TRB V and J templates and then assembled into clonotypes. A clonotype was counted as expanded or contracted only when both edgeR and NoisET called the clonotype significant, with the noise models trained on biological replicates. For edgeR calls, the cutoffs were a false discovery rate-adjusted p below 0.01 and a log2 fold-change threshold of 1. PCA with hierarchical clustering of max-normalized trajectories of the 1000 most abundant clonotypes was used as exploratory dynamics analysis. Separately sequenced CD4+ and CD8+ repertoires were used to assign a CD4 or CD8 phenotype to each responding clone. The public reads were quality trimmed at Q25 with fastp and then assembled into clones with MiXCR by TCRdb, keeping productive beta chains. Each CDR3 protein gets just one entry, which takes the most common genes and DNA from the rows behind it. It is TCRdb's table, rather than the study itself, that gives the V and J calls and clone size. Counted in this sample were about 470,000 distinct CDR3 sequences; around a quarter of them appeared once. The biggest ten clones account for approximately 12% of the sample.

Points the paper makes about the study in general: Only two mild cases were covered by the study, and larger cohorts that include severe cases with pre-infection samples were considered necessary. SARS-CoV-2 specificity was not confirmed for the second-wave clones peaking on day 37. Contracting CD4+ clones appeared mostly in the CM and EM memory subsets, whereas CD8+ clones were enriched in EMRA. From day 15 to 85, contracting clones showed balanced CD4/CD8 phenotypes, whereas a second wave of clones that expanded from day 15 to 37 leaned towards CD4+. The detection of some responding clones in pre-infection memory suggests that pre-existing cross-reactive memory T cells joined the SARS-CoV-2 response.

This clonotype was sampled from an adult woman who had mild COVID-19 (a few samples of this study predate the infection). The sample titles of this study are shuffled in the database, so cell type and time point are left out; the donor was told from shared clones. The receptor chain draws on TRBV30 and TRBJ1-2, with TRBD1 tentatively as D gene (5 bases match). The sequencing input was PBMCs or a T cell subset sorted from them (not recorded which). The sequenced DNA: TGTGCCTGGAGGAAAGGGACCTCCCAGAACTTC. This translates into CAWRKGTSQNF.